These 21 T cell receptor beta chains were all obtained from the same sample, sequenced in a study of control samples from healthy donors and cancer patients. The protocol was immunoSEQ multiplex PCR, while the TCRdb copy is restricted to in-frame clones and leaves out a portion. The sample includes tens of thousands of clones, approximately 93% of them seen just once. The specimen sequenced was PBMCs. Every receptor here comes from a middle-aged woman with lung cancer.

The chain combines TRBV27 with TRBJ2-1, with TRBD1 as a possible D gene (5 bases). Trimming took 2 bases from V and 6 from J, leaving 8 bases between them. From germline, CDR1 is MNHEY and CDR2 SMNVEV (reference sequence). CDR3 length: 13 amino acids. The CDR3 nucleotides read TGTGCCAGCAGTTTAAGAAGGGGCAATGAGCAGTTCTTC. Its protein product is CASSLRRGNEQFF.

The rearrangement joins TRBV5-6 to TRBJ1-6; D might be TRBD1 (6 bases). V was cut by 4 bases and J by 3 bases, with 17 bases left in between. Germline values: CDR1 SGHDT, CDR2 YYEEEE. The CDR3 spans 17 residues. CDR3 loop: CASSQRQDIVYNSPLHF. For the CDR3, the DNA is TGTGCCAGCAGCCAGAGACAGGACATCGTCTATAATTCACCCCTCCACTTT.

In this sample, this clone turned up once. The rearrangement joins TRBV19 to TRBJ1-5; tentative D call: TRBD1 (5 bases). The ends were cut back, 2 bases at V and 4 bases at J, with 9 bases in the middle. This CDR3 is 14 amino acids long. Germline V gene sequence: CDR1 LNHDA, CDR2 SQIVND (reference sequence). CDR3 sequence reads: CASSIRPGNQPQHF. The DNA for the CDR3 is TGTGCCAGTAGTATACGGCCAGGGAATCAGCCCCAGCATTTT.

The DNA of the CDR3 is TGCGCCAGCAGCTTGGGAGGACACTGGTACTTC. This codes for CASSLGGHWYF. The rearrangement uses TRBV5-1 and TRBJ2-4, with D maybe TRBD1 (5 bases). V was pared by 0 bases and J by 15 bases, with 10 bases between. CDR3 length: 11 amino acids. The germline V gene encodes CDR1 SGHRS and CDR2 YFSETQ.

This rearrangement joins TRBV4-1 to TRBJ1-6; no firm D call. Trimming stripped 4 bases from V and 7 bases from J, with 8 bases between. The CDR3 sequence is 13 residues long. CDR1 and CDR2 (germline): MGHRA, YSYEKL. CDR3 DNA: TGCGCCAGCAGCCGTGGGCTAAATTCACCCCTCCACTTT. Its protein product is CASSRGLNSPLHF.

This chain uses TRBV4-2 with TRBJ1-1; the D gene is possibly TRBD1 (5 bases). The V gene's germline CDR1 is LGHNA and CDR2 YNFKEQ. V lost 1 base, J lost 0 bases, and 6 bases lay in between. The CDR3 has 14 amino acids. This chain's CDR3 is CASSQGTMNTEAFF. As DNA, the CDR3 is TGTGCCAGCAGCCAAGGGACAATGAACACTGAAGCTTTCTTT.

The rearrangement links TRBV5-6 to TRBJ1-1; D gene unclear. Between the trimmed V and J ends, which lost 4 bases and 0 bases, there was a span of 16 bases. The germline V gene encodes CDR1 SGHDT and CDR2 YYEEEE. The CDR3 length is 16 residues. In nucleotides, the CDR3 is TGTGCCAGCAGCCACCCCGACACCTACTTGAACACTGAAGCTTTCTTT. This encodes CASSHPDTYLNTEAFF.

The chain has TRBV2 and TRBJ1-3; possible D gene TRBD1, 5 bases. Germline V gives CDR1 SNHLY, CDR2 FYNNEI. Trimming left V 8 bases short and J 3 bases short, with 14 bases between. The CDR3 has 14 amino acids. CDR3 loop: CASWKGRDGNTIYF. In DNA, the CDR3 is TGTGCCAGCTGGAAGGGGCGCGATGGAAACACCATATATTTT.

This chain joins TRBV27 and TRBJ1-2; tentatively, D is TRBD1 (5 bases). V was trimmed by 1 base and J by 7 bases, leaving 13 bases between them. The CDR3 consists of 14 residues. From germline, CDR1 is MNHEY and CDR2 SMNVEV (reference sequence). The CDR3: CASSLYGRAGGYTF. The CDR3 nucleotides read TGTGCCAGCAGTTTATACGGCAGGGCTGGTGGCTACACCTTC.

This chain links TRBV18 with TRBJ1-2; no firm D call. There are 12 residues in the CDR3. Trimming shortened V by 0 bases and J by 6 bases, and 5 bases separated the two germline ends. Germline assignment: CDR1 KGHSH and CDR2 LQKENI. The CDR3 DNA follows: TGTGCCAGCTCACCACCCGGGGATGGCTACACCTTC. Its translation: CASSPPGDGYTF.

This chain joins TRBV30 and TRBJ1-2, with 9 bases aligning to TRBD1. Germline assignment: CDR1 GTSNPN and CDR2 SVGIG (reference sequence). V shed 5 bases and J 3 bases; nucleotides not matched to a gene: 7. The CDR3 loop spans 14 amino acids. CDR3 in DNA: TGTGCCTGGCACGACAGGGGGATAGACTATGGCTACACCTTC. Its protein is CAWHDRGIDYGYTF.

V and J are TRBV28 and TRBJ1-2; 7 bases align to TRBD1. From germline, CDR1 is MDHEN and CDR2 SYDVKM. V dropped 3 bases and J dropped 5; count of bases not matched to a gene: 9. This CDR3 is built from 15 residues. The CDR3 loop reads CASSFLGTADYGYTF. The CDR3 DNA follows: TGTGCCAGCAGTTTTCTGGGGACAGCTGATTATGGCTACACCTTC.

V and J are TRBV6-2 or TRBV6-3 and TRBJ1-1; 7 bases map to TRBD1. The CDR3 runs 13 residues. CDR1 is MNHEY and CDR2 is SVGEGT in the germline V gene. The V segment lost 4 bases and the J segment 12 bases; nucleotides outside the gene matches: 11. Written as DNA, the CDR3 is TGTGCCAGCAGTTCCCAAGTACAGGGGATTCCTTTCTTT. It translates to CASSSQVQGIPFF.

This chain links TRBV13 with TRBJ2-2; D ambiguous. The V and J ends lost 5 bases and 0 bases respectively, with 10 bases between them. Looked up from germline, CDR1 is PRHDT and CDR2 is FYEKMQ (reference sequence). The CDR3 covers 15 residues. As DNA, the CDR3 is TGTGCCAGCAGCCTATTCGGAGCGAACACCGGGGAGCTGTTTTTT. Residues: CASSLFGANTGELFF.

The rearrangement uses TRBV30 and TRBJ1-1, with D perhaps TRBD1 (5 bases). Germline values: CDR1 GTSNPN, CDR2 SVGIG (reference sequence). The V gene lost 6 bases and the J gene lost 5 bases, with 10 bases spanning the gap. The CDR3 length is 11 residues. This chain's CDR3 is CACAGRTEAFF. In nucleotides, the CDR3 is TGTGCCTGCGCAGGGAGGACTGAAGCTTTCTTT.

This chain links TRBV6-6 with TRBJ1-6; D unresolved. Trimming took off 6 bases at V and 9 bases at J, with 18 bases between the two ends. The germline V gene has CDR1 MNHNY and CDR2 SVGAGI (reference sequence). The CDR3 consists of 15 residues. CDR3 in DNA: TGTGCCAGCAGCCCAGTGGTCCGAGGTGCTTCACCCCTCCACTTT. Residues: CASSPVVRGASPLHF.

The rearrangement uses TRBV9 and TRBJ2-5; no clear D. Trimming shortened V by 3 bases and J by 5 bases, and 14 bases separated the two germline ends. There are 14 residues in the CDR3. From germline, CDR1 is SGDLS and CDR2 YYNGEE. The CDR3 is CASSGSFSVETQYF. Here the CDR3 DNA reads TGTGCCAGCAGCGGCTCGTTCTCTGTTGAGACCCAGTACTTC. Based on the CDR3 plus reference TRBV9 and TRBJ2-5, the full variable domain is DSGVTQTPKHLITATGQRVTLRCSPRSGDLSVYWYQQSLDQGLQFLIQYYNGEERAKGNILERFSAQQFPDLHSELNLSSLELGDSALYFCASSGSFSVETQYFGPGTRLLVL.

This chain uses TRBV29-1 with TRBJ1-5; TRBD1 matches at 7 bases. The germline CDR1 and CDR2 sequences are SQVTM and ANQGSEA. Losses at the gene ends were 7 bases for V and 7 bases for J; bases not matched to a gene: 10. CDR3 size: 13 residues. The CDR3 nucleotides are TGCAGCGCCGGAGGGACAGCCGGCCAGCCCCAGCATTTT. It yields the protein CSAGGTAGQPQHF.

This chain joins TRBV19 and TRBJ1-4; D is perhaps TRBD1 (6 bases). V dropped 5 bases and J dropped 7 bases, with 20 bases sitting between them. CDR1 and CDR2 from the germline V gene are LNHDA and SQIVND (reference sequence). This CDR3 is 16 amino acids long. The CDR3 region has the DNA TGTGCCAGTAGTTCTGGACGGTCTCAGACAGGTGAAAAACTGTTTTTT. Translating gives CASSSGRSQTGEKLFF.

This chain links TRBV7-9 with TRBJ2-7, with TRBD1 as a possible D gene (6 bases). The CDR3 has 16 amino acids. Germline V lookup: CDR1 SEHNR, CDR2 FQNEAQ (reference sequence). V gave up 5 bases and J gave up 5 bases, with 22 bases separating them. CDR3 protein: CASSPSDRHLENEQYF. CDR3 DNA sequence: TGTGCCAGCAGCCCCTCGGACAGACATCTGGAGAACGAGCAGTACTTC.

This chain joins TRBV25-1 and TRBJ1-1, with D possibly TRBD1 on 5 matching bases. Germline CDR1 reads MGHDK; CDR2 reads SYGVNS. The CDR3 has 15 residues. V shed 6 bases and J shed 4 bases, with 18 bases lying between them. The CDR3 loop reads CASRGTQGFGTEAFF. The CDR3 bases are TGTGCCAGCAGGGGAACCCAGGGTTTTGGCACTGAAGCTTTCTTT. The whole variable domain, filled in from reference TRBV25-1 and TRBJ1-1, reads EADIYQTPRYLVIGTGKKITLECSQTMGHDKMYWYQQDPGMELHLIHYSYGVNSTEKGDLSSESTVSRIRTEHFPLTLESARPSHTSQYLCASRGTQGFGTEAFFGQGTRLTVV.